This is a list of T cell receptor beta chains from one sample in a study of control samples from healthy donors and cancer patients. Profiled with immunoSEQ multiplex PCR; TCRdb holds only in-frame clones, not every one. Of 140,000 to 150,000 clones in the sample, around 92% were seen once. Sample: blood. All receptors come from a man aged 30-40 years in good health. Both conserved end residues are part of each CDR3. A D gene is named only where the DNA matches it firmly. Expanded clones are given a class, and other clones once, few, many or no size at all.

V gene	J gene	D gene	clone size	CDR3 protein	CDR3 DNA
TRBV15	TRBJ2-2	TRBD1	.	CATSSRDRNTGELFF	TGCGCCACCAGCAGCCGGGACAGAAACACCGGGGAGCTGTTTTTT
TRBV3-1/TRBV3-2	TRBJ2-1	TRBD2	.	CASSHSGREREQFF	TGTGCCAGCAGCCATTCTGGGAGGGAGCGTGAGCAGTTCTTC
TRBV12-5	TRBJ1-1	.	.	CASGPSGAVTEAFF	TGTGCTAGTGGTCCCTCGGGGGCGGTCACTGAAGCTTTCTTT
TRBV6-5	TRBJ1-3	.	.	CASSYSPTASGNTIYF	TGTGCCAGCAGTTACTCTCCGACAGCCTCTGGAAACACCATATATTTT
TRBV6-5	TRBJ1-6	.	.	CASSSTRSYNSPLHF	TGTGCCAGCAGTTCCACACGCTCCTATAATTCACCCCTCCACTTT
TRBV27	TRBJ2-3	TRBD2	once	CASSLVAGWRDTQYF	TGTGCCAGCAGTTTGGTAGCGGGGTGGAGAGATACGCAGTATTTT
TRBV2	TRBJ1-4	.	.	CASSVGPATNEKLFF	TGTGCCAGCAGTGTTGGGCCAGCTACTAATGAAAAACTGTTTTTT
TRBV11-2	TRBJ1-2	TRBD1	.	CASSSGQGWGYTF	TGTGCCAGCAGCTCCGGACAGGGGTGGGGCTACACCTTC
TRBV4-2	TRBJ2-3	TRBD2	few	CASSQEPAGGLAGSDTQYF	TGTGCCAGCAGCCAAGAACCGGCCGGGGGTCTAGCGGGGTCAGATACGCAGTATTTT
TRBV28	TRBJ2-1	TRBD1	.	CASSLNLGQGYNEQFF	TGTGCCAGCAGTTTAAATCTGGGACAGGGGTACAATGAGCAGTTCTTC
TRBV28	TRBJ2-1	.	.	CASSSSSWGANNEQFF	TGTGCCAGCAGTTCATCCTCTTGGGGGGCGAACAATGAGCAGTTCTTC
TRBV27	TRBJ1-5	TRBD1	.	CASSLGQGNQPQHF	TGTGCCAGCAGTTTGGGACAGGGCAATCAGCCCCAGCATTTT
TRBV5-4	TRBJ1-6	.	.	CASSSGGGLLNSPLHF	TGTGCCAGCAGTTCTGGGGGGGGCTTACTTAATTCACCCCTCCACTTT
TRBV7-3	TRBJ2-1	TRBD1	.	CASSLVTGGAYNEQFF	TGTGCCAGCAGCTTAGTGACAGGGGGCGCGTACAATGAGCAGTTCTTC
TRBV10-3	TRBJ1-5	TRBD1	.	CAISERGTGDNQPQHF	TGTGCCATCAGTGAGCGGGGGACAGGGGACAATCAGCCCCAGCATTTT
TRBV28	TRBJ1-5	.	.	CASSRDGYSNQPQHF	TGTGCCTCTTCCCGGGATGGTTATAGCAATCAGCCCCAGCATTTT
TRBV4-1	TRBJ1-3	.	once	CASSQELGPLTIYF	TGCGCCAGCAGCCAAGAATTGGGACCGCTCACCATATATTTT
TRBV6-5	TRBJ2-3	.	.	CASSLDRPTDTQYF	TGTGCCAGCAGCCTCGACCGACCCACAGATACGCAGTATTTT
TRBV7-3	TRBJ2-2	.	.	CASSWTATWRTGELFF	TGTGCCAGCAGCTGGACAGCAACGTGGAGGACCGGGGAGCTGTTTTTT
TRBV10-1	TRBJ1-2	TRBD1	.	CASSESRTGYYGYTF	TGCGCCAGCAGTGAGTCAAGGACAGGCTACTATGGCTACACCTTC
TRBV21-1	TRBJ1-2	.	.	CARKDRRSPNYGYTF	TGTGCCCGTAAGGACAGGCGAAGCCCGAACTATGGCTACACCTTC
TRBV2	TRBJ1-2	.	.	CASSPGGRSYGYTF	TGTGCCAGTTCCCCCGGGGGGCGCTCCTATGGCTACACCTTC
TRBV7-2	TRBJ2-4	.	.	CASSLGPNIQYF	TGTGCCAGCAGCTTAGGGCCCAACATTCAGTACTTC
TRBV5-1	TRBJ2-2	TRBD1	.	CASSPGQGIDGELFF	TGCGCCAGCAGCCCGGGACAGGGCATCGACGGGGAGCTGTTTTTT
TRBV4-1	TRBJ2-1	TRBD2	.	CASSQEPGLVYNEQFF	TGCGCCAGCAGCCAAGAACCGGGACTAGTCTACAATGAGCAGTTCTTC
TRBV28	TRBJ1-5	.	.	CASSLGNQPQHF	TGTGCCAGCAGTTTAGGCAATCAGCCCCAGCATTTT
TRBV27	TRBJ2-1	TRBD1	once	CASSPVTGANEQFF	TGTGCCAGCAGCCCCGTTACAGGGGCGAATGAGCAGTTCTTC
TRBV5-1	TRBJ1-1	TRBD1	.	CASRASGGTEAFF	TGCGCCAGCAGAGCTTCAGGGGGTACTGAAGCTTTCTTT
TRBV30	TRBJ2-3	.	.	CAWRGRVTDTQYF	TGTGCCTGGAGGGGGCGGGTCACAGATACGCAGTATTTT
TRBV6-6	TRBJ2-2	.	.	CASSPQRGGVANTGELFF	TGTGCCAGCAGTCCCCAAAGGGGGGGGGTAGCGAACACCGGGGAGCTGTTTTTT
TRBV28	TRBJ1-1	.	.	CASSLPQGMNTEAFF	TGTGCCAGCAGTTTACCCCAGGGGATGAACACTGAAGCTTTCTTT
TRBV12-3/TRBV12-4	TRBJ1-1	TRBD1	.	CASSYRDSPGAFF	TGTGCCAGCAGTTACAGGGACAGCCCTGGAGCTTTCTTT
TRBV11-2	TRBJ1-4	.	.	CASSLVGGRSEKLFF	TGTGCCAGCAGCTTAGTGGGGGGTAGGAGTGAAAAACTGTTTTTT
TRBV7-9	TRBJ1-2	TRBD1	.	CASSPRGQGYGYTF	TGTGCCAGCAGCCCCCGGGGACAGGGGTATGGCTACACCTTC
TRBV3-1/TRBV3-2	TRBJ1-2	TRBD1	.	CASGDRGLGYTF	TGTGCCAGCGGGGACAGGGGGCTCGGCTACACCTTC
TRBV7-2	TRBJ2-3	TRBD2	.	CASSRSGGRTDTQYF	TGTGCCAGCAGCCGTAGCGGGGGGAGGACAGATACGCAGTATTTT
TRBV5-1	TRBJ2-3	TRBD2	.	CASSFGTSGGALTDTQYF	TGCGCCAGCAGCTTCGGGACTAGCGGGGGGGCTTTGACAGATACGCAGTATTTT
TRBV28	TRBJ2-7	.	.	CASSATDNNNYEQYF	TGTGCCAGCAGTGCCACGGACAATAACAACTACGAGCAGTACTTC
TRBV27	TRBJ1-1	.	.	CASSLGALNTEAFF	TGTGCCAGCAGTTTAGGGGCTTTGAACACTGAAGCTTTCTTT
TRBV6-4	TRBJ1-5	.	.	CASSDEFSAGFIDQPQHF	TGTGCCAGCAGTGATGAATTCTCGGCAGGGTTCATCGATCAGCCCCAGCATTTT
TRBV2	TRBJ2-4	.	.	CASSGTFHNLGRTYKNIQYF	TGTGCCAGCAGTGGGACATTCCACAACTTAGGCAGAACTTACAAAAACATTCAGTACTTC
TRBV10-1	TRBJ2-7	TRBD1	few	CASSTTGGDEQYF	TGCGCCAGCAGTACCACAGGGGGCGACGAGCAGTACTTC
TRBV6-5	TRBJ1-2	.	.	CASTNGNYGYTF	TGTGCCAGCACCAATGGCAATTATGGCTACACCTTC
TRBV11-2	TRBJ2-1	TRBD2	once	CASSVAGAPGNEQFF	TGTGCCAGCAGCGTAGCGGGGGCGCCTGGGAATGAGCAGTTCTTC
TRBV19	TRBJ1-5	.	.	CASSSGQYNQPQHF	TGTGCCAGTAGTTCCGGACAGTACAATCAGCCCCAGCATTTT
TRBV6-5	TRBJ1-3	TRBD1	.	CASSYDRGYSGNTIYF	TGTGCCAGCAGTTACGACAGGGGCTACTCTGGAAACACCATATATTTT
TRBV5-1	TRBJ1-1	.	.	CASSSTLMNTEAFF	TGCGCCAGCAGCTCTACTCTCATGAACACTGAAGCTTTCTTT
TRBV19	TRBJ1-3	TRBD1	.	CASTRPGQGYTIYF	TGTGCCAGTACTCGACCGGGACAGGGTTACACCATATATTTT
TRBV15	TRBJ1-1	.	.	CATSSVTREKIEAFF	TGTGCCACCAGCAGTGTTACCAGGGAAAAAATTGAAGCTTTCTTT
TRBV28	TRBJ1-1	TRBD1	.	CASSWTGEEAFF	TGTGCCAGCAGTTGGACAGGGGAGGAAGCTTTCTTT
TRBV5-4	TRBJ2-3	TRBD1	once	CASSVGQGTDTQYF	TGTGCCAGCAGCGTGGGACAGGGGACAGATACGCAGTATTTT
TRBV29-1	TRBJ1-2	TRBD1	.	CSVEDSTGADGYTF	TGCAGCGTTGAAGACTCGACAGGGGCGGATGGCTACACCTTC